Following are 15 T cell receptor beta chains from one sample sequenced in a study of neurological immune-mediated disorders. TCRdb called the 5' RACE reads again in MiXCR, with one record for every CDR3 protein. In the table there are 65,000 to 90,000 distinct CDR3 sequences, 2.5% to 3.5% of which are singletons. The sequencing sample was made of PBMCs. These receptors were obtained from a woman aged 45 to 65 with multiple sclerosis.

This clonotype was seen ten or more times. V usage is TRBV4-1 and J usage is TRBJ2-3; a weak D match, TRBD1 (5 bases). V was clipped by 4 bases and J by 4 bases, with 12 bases between them. Germline lookup yields CDR1 MGHRA and CDR2 YSYEKL. This CDR3 comprises 14 residues. The CDR3 nucleotides are TGCGCCAGCAGCCGAATTAGGGGTGCAGATACGCAGTATTTT. Protein: CASSRIRGADTQYF.

This clonotype was recorded a few times. This may be a read error, as it is one base from a much larger clone. The J gene is TRBJ2-4, the V gene TRBV6-2 or TRBV6-3; perhaps D is TRBD1 or TRBD2 (5 bases each). Trimming took 7 bases from V and 10 from J, leaving 17 bases between them. Per the germline V gene, CDR1 is MNHEY and CDR2 is SVGEGT. The CDR3 runs to 13 residues. The CDR3 protein is CASNEGWNGIQYF. The CDR3 region has the DNA TGTGCCAGCAACGAGGGGTGGAACGGTATTCAGTACTTC.

This clonotype was counted many times. The V gene is TRBV20-1, the J gene TRBJ1-2; 8 nucleotides agree with TRBD1. The CDR3 runs to 12 residues. Germline-derived CDR1 and CDR2 are DFQATT and SNEGSKA (reference sequence). J gave up 7 bases and V 3 bases, and 4 bases lay outside the gene matches. The CDR3 here is CSARTGVGGYTF. The CDR3 bases are TGCAGTGCTAGGACAGGGGTCGGTGGCTACACCTTC.

This clonotype showed up many times. The chain combines TRBV7-2 with TRBJ2-1, with D unclear. The V gene's germline CDR1 is SGHTA and CDR2 FQGNSA. Trimming removed 2 bases at V and 3 bases at J, with 5 bases between. There are 13 residues in the CDR3. CDR3 sequence reads: CASSLFSYNEQFF. CDR3 DNA: TGTGCCAGCAGCTTATTCAGCTACAATGAGCAGTTCTTC.

As to this clonotype: A single base separates this from a much larger clone, so it may be a read error. The chain employs TRBV20-1 and TRBJ2-6, with a weak D call TRBD1 (5 bases). This CDR3 comprises 14 residues. Germline V gene data show CDR1 as DFQATT and CDR2 as SNEGSKA (reference sequence). Here the CDR3 reads CSAPPVGGAKVLTF. The DNA for the CDR3 is TGCAGTGCTCCTCCAGTCGGTGGGGCCAAAGTCCTGACTTTC.

This clonotype was observed at least ten times. The V gene is TRBV7-9, the J gene TRBJ2-3; D could derive from TRBD1 or TRBD2 (6 bases each). Germline CDR1 is SEHNR and CDR2 is FQNEAQ (reference sequence). The CDR3 totals 14 residues. Trimming took 3 bases from V and 5 from J, leaving 12 bases between them. CDR3 in DNA: TGTGCCAGCAGCTTTGGGGGGCGCTTAGATACGCAGTATTTT. This codes for CASSFGGRLDTQYF.

This clonotype was found many times. The rearrangement joins TRBV29-1 to TRBJ2-7; D not certain. Trimming shortened V by 0 bases and J by 3 bases, and 9 bases separated the two germline ends. The CDR3 covers 13 residues. In germline, CDR1 is SQVTM, CDR2 ANQGSEA. In DNA, the CDR3 is TGCAGCGTTGAAGACATAATAGGCTACGAGCAGTACTTC. This codes for CSVEDIIGYEQYF.

At least ten counts were recorded for this clonotype. The chain recombines TRBV24-1 with TRBJ2-1, with TRBD2 matching 10 bases. Per germline, CDR1 KGHDR and CDR2 SFDVKD. This CDR3 comprises 18 residues. The junction had 13 bases not matched to a gene; V was cut back by 1 base and J by 8 bases. In DNA form, the CDR3 reads TGTGCCACCAGTGATTTATCCACGAAGGGACTAGCGCAGCATGAGCAGTTCTTC. Residues: CATSDLSTKGLAQHEQFF.

This clonotype showed up many times. V gene TRBV3-1 combines with J gene TRBJ2-5; TRBD2 is a possible D gene (6 bases). V lost 8 bases and J lost 7, with 11 bases in between. There are 11 residues in the CDR3. Germline loops: CDR1 LGHDT, CDR2 YNNKEL (reference sequence). The CDR3 protein is CASRLEGTQYF. CDR3 in DNA: TGTGCCAGCCGACTGGAGGGGACCCAGTACTTC.

At least ten counts were recorded for this clonotype. The chain recombines TRBV12-3 or TRBV12-4 with TRBJ1-1; D remains ambiguous. V lost 3 bases and J lost 4, with 6 bases in between. CDR3 length: 12 residues. The CDR3 DNA follows: TGTGCCAGCAGTTTTGGTAGCACTGAAGCTTTCTTT. As protein: CASSFGSTEAFF.

This clonotype has a count of ten or more. The gene calls are TRBV5-4 and TRBJ2-2, with 7 bases that match TRBD1. The V gene's germline CDR1 is SGHNT and CDR2 YYREEE (reference sequence). This CDR3 region has 15 residues. Trimming took 4 bases from V and 5 from J; bases not matched to a gene: 8. The CDR3 reads CASSPGTGVTGELFF. The DNA for the CDR3 is TGTGCCAGCAGCCCCGGTACAGGGGTTACCGGGGAGCTGTTTTTT.

A word on this clonotype: A read error is possible here, since a much larger clone lies one base away. The gene calls are TRBV5-1 and TRBJ2-1; D not certain. The CDR3 has 15 amino acids. Trimming shortened V by 1 base and J by 6 bases, and 14 bases separated the two germline ends. From germline, CDR1 is SGHRS and CDR2 YFSETQ. The CDR3 is CASSLRAAVVNEQFF. CDR3 nucleotides: TGCGCCAGCAGCTTGCGGGCGGCGGTAGTCAATGAGCAGTTCTTC.

There are many counts of this clonotype. The chain combines TRBV5-5 with TRBJ1-2, with 8 bases fitting TRBD1. CDR1 and CDR2 (germline): SGHKS, YYEKEE (reference sequence). The CDR3 totals 13 residues. J gave up 8 bases and V 3 bases, and 6 bases lay outside the gene matches. CDR3 bases: TGTGCCAGCAGCTGGCAGGGGGCTGGCGGCTACACCTTC. It is translated as CASSWQGAGGYTF.

There are many counts of this clonotype. This sequence joins TRBV9 and TRBJ1-1; 7 nucleotides agree with TRBD1. Germline loops: CDR1 SGDLS, CDR2 YYNGEE. The CDR3 is made up of 15 amino acids. V shed 4 bases and J 1 base; nucleotides not matched to a gene: 7. CDR3 amino acids: CASSSRTGPNTEAFF. The CDR3 coding sequence is TGTGCCAGCAGCTCCCGGACAGGTCCGAACACTGAAGCTTTCTTT.

This clonotype was counted a few times. CDR3 nucleotide sequence: TGTGCCAGCAGCCCAAAACCCGGAAAGGGTTACTATGGCTACACCTTC. It translates to CASSPKPGKGYYGYTF. The genes are TRBV12-3 or TRBV12-4 and TRBJ1-2; D uncertain. The length of the CDR3 is 16 residues. Trimming took off 6 bases at V and 3 bases at J, with 20 bases between the two ends.